These 6 T cell receptor beta chains were all obtained from the same sample, sequenced in a study of blood T cell repertoires in COVID-19. The repertoire was sequenced with immunoSEQ multiplex PCR; TCRdb's copy has only in-frame clones and lacks some. Among roughly 200,000 clones listed, around 85% were seen once. The specimen sequenced was PBMCs or T cells enriched from blood (not recorded which). These receptors originate from a man aged 40-55 years who had recovered from COVID-19.

The genes are TRBV11-2 and TRBJ2-7, with 8 bases identical to TRBD1. The CDR3 runs to 14 residues. Germline CDR1 reads SGHAT; CDR2 reads FQNNGV. V was clipped by 3 bases and J by 2 bases; unmatched bases: 3. The CDR3: CASSLQTGAYEQYF. The CDR3 DNA reads TGTGCCAGCAGCTTGCAGACAGGGGCCTACGAGCAGTACTTC. The full variable domain, with the rest looked up from reference TRBV11-2 and TRBJ2-7, is EAGVAQSPRYKIIEKRQSVAFWCNPISGHATLYWYQQILGQGPKLLIQFQNNGVVDDSQLPKDRFSAERLKGVDSTLKIQPAKLEDSAVYLCASSLQTGAYEQYFGPGTRLTVT.

Note on this clone: One end of the junction does not line up with germline, which may come from a read error. The chain recombines TRBV7-7 with TRBJ2-1; 7 bases line up with TRBD1. The CDR3 is made up of 13 amino acids. The germline CDR1 and CDR2 sequences are SSHAT and FNYEAQ (reference sequence). The CDR3 sequence: CASSLGQNNEQFF. In DNA form, the CDR3 reads TGTGCTAGCAGCTTGGGACAGAACAATGAGCAGTTCTTC.

The chain recombines TRBV3-1 (or the pseudogene TRBV3-2) with TRBJ2-3, with D uncertain. This CDR3 is 14 amino acids long. Trimming stripped 0 bases from V and 3 bases from J, with 7 bases between. Germline CDR1 and CDR2: LGHDT and YNNKEL (reference sequence). The CDR3, as DNA: TGTGCCAGCAGCCAAGATCCCCAGACAGATACGCAGTATTTT. This gives the protein CASSQDPQTDTQYF.

The J gene is TRBJ1-5, the V gene TRBV29-1; TRBD1 might be the D (5 bases). The CDR3 length is 14 residues. Germline loops: CDR1 SQVTM, CDR2 ANQGSEA. V shed 8 bases and J shed 5 bases, with 19 bases lying between them. The chain's CDR3 is CSPPRAGRYQPQHF. The CDR3 DNA reads as TGCAGCCCCCCGAGGGCAGGGAGGTATCAGCCCCAGCATTTT.

V and J are TRBV7-9 and TRBJ2-7; D possibly corresponds to TRBD1 (6 bases). V was trimmed by 3 bases and J by 2 bases, leaving 11 bases between them. CDR1 and CDR2 from the germline V gene are SEHNR and FQNEAQ (reference sequence). CDR3 length: 14 residues. The CDR3 DNA sequence: TGTGCCAGCAGCTTTGACAGGTACACCTACGAGCAGTACTTC. Amino acids: CASSFDRYTYEQYF.

The J gene is TRBJ2-7, the V gene TRBV5-4; TRBD2 matches 13 bases. The junction had 4 bases not matched to a gene; V was cut back by 4 bases and J by 3 bases. Germline CDR1 SGHNT, CDR2 YYREEE (reference sequence). CDR3 length: 15 amino acids. The CDR3 DNA reads TGTGCCAGCAGCGAAGGGACTAGCGGGAACTACGAGCAGTACTTC. Translating it yields CASSEGTSGNYEQYF. The full variable domain, completed using reference TRBV5-4 and TRBJ2-7, is ETGVTQSPTHLIKTRGQQVTLRCSSQSGHNTVSWYQQALGQGPQFIFQYYREEENGRGNFPPRFSGLQFPNYSSELNVNALELDDSALYLCASSEGTSGNYEQYFGPGTRLTVT.